What follows describes a single T cell receptor (beta chain). The data are from a study of blood T cell repertoires in COVID-19. Study-wide background: Italy, Spain and the United States were the sources of the convalescent and acute COVID-19 samples. T cells, B-cell-depleted T cells, or PBMCs supplied cDNA or gDNA.

J lost 3 bases, V lost 6 bases, and 7 bases had no gene match. The CDR3 runs 14 residues. Germline V gene sequence: CDR1 LNHDA, CDR2 SQIVND (reference sequence). Participants' own reports of clinical history determined their cohort assignment. All recovered Cohort 3 donors got two negative PCRs, got clearance, or saw symptom resolution. TCRdb's table, derived via immunoSEQ multiplex PCR, lists solely in-frame clones and lacks some. The data hold 200,000 or so clones, with about 88% observed a single time. The specimen was PBMCs or T cells enriched from blood (not recorded which). The origin of this receptor is a woman aged 30 to 39 who had recovered from COVID-19. The rearrangement links TRBV19 to TRBJ1-1; 7 bases align to TRBD1. CDR3 DNA sequence: TGTGCCAGTAGCCGGGACAGAGAGGACACTGAAGCTTTCTTT. Its translation: CASSRDREDTEAFF.